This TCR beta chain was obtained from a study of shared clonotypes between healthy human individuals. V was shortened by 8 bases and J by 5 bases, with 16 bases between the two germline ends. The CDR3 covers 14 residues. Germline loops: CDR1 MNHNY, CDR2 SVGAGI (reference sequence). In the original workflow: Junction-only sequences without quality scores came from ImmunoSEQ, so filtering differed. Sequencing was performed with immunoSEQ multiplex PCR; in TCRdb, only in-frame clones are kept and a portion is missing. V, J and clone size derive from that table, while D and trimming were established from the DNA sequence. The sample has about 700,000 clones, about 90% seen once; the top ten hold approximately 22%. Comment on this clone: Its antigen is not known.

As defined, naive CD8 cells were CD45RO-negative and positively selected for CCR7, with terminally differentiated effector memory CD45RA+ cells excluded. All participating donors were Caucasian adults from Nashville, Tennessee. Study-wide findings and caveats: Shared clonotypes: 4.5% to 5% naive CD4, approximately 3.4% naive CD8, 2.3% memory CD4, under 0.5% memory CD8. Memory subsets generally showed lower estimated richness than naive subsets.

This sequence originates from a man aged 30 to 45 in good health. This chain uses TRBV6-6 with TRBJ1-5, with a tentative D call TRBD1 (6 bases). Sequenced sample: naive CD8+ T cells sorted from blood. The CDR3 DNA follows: TGTGCCAGCGGAACGACAGGTTTGGATCAGCCCCAGCATTTT. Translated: CASGTTGLDQPQHF.